One and the same sample provided the 32 T cell receptor beta chains below, sequenced in a study of cytomegalovirus exposure and HLA in healthy donors. PCR used 60 Vbeta primers and 13 Jbeta primers. The assay was immunoSEQ multiplex PCR, and TCRdb's table has in-frame clones only and misses some. The data contain some 150,000 clones, roughly 78% of them singletons. The sample comprised PBMCs. The source is a man aged 40-49 years in good health and CMV-seronegative.

Comment on this clone: One end of the junction fails to match germline, which may point to a read error. The rearrangement joins TRBV10-3 to TRBJ2-6, with D perhaps TRBD1 (5 bases). The length of the CDR3 is 16 residues. Germline V gene data show CDR1 as ENHRY and CDR2 as SYGVKD. The CDR3, as DNA: TGTGCCATCAGTGAAGGCACCTTCTCTGGGGCCAACGGCCTGACTTTC. It codes for CAISEGTFSGANGLTF.

The chain recombines TRBV6-5 with TRBJ2-5, with D possibly matching TRBD2 (6 bases). V was shortened by 4 bases and J by 5 bases, with 14 bases between the two germline ends. CDR1 and CDR2 from the germline V gene are MNHEY and SVGAGI. The CDR3 is 14 residues long. CDR3 in amino acids: CASSSGGRRETQYF. The CDR3 DNA reads as TGTGCCAGCAGTTCCGGAGGGCGTCGGGAGACCCAGTACTTC.

A few counts support this clone. The rearrangement links TRBV28 to TRBJ2-1, with 10 bases matching TRBD2. Germline V lookup: CDR1 MDHEN, CDR2 SYDVKM. Losses at the gene ends were 6 bases for V and 9 bases for J; bases not matched to a gene: 2. The CDR3 is 12 residues long. CDR3 protein: CASRASGSEQFF. The CDR3 DNA follows: TGTGCCAGCAGGGCTAGCGGGAGTGAGCAGTTCTTC.

The chain couples TRBV27 to TRBJ2-5; 7 bases match TRBD2. Losses at the gene ends were 0 bases for V and 5 bases for J; bases not matched to a gene: 9. This CDR3 region has 16 residues. Germline loops: CDR1 MNHEY, CDR2 SMNVEV (reference sequence). The chain's CDR3 is CASSLSPSGVGETQYF. As DNA, the CDR3 is TGTGCCAGCAGTTTATCCCCCAGCGGGGTTGGGGAGACCCAGTACTTC.

J is TRBJ2-1 and V is TRBV5-6, with 8 bases matching TRBD2. This CDR3 has 15 amino acids. The germline V gene has CDR1 SGHDT and CDR2 YYEEEE. Unmatched junction bases numbered 5, after V lost 4 bases and J lost 2 bases. CDR3 residues: CASSPRAGAYNEQFF. DNA for the CDR3: TGTGCCAGCAGCCCTAGAGCGGGGGCCTACAATGAGCAGTTCTTC. The full variable domain, in which reference TRBV5-6 and TRBJ2-1 provide the parts outside the CDR3, is DAGVTQSPTHLIKTRGQQVTLRCSPKSGHDTVSWYQQALGQGPQFIFQYYEEEERQRGNFPDRFSGHQFPNYSSELNVNALLLGDSALYLCASSPRAGAYNEQFFGPGTRLTVL.

The CDR3 spells CSVDPGPNQPQHF. As DNA, the CDR3 is TGCAGCGTTGACCCAGGGCCTAATCAGCCCCAGCATTTT. V gene TRBV29-1 combines with J gene TRBJ1-5; a possible D gene is TRBD1 (5 bases). The germline CDR1 and CDR2 sequences are SQVTM and ANQGSEA. Deletions cut 3 bases from V and 4 bases from J, with 10 bases between. This CDR3 comprises 13 residues.

The rearrangement links TRBV11-2 to TRBJ2-3; D remains unclear. Germline V gene data show CDR1 as SGHAT and CDR2 as FQNNGV. CDR3 size: 14 residues. Trimming cost V 3 bases and J 4 bases, with 11 bases left between them. DNA for the CDR3: TGTGCCAGCAGCTTTGCTAGTTACCCAGATACGCAGTATTTT. Its protein is CASSFASYPDTQYF.

The chain uses TRBV7-8 and TRBJ2-7, with 8 positions matching TRBD2. Germline assignment: CDR1 SGHVS and CDR2 FQNEAQ. With V trimmed by 5 bases and J by 0 bases, 6 bases remained unmatched. The CDR3 sequence is 15 residues long. The CDR3: CASSPLSGSSYEQYF. The CDR3 nucleotides are TGTGCCAGCAGCCCCCTGAGCGGGAGCTCCTACGAGCAGTACTTC.

The J gene is TRBJ2-5, the V gene TRBV5-1; TRBD1 is a possible D gene (5 bases). The CDR3 has 14 residues. Trimming left V 0 bases short and J 6 bases short, with 12 bases between. Germline loops: CDR1 SGHRS, CDR2 YFSETQ. The CDR3 region has the DNA TGCGCCAGCAGCTTGGCGCAGGGTAGAAAGACCCAGTACTTC. Translating gives CASSLAQGRKTQYF.

V usage is TRBV5-6 and J usage is TRBJ2-3, with D maybe TRBD2 (8 bases). The CDR3 runs to 16 residues. V lost 1 base and J lost 5, with 17 bases in between. The germline gives CDR1 SGHDT, CDR2 YYEEEE. This CDR3 is CASSLFSGGTVDTQYF. Written as DNA, the CDR3 is TGTGCCAGCAGCTTGTTTTCGGGAGGGACAGTAGATACGCAGTATTTT. Using reference TRBV5-6 and TRBJ2-3 for the parts outside the CDR3, the full variable domain is DAGVTQSPTHLIKTRGQQVTLRCSPKSGHDTVSWYQQALGQGPQFIFQYYEEEERQRGNFPDRFSGHQFPNYSSELNVNALLLGDSALYLCASSLFSGGTVDTQYFGPGTRLTVL.

In its sample, this clone was seen a few times. V usage is TRBV4-3 and J usage is TRBJ1-1, with 9 nucleotides matching TRBD1. Germline CDR1 is LGHNA and CDR2 is YSLEER. The J segment lost 4 bases and the V segment lost 3 bases, leaving 3 bases of the junction unmatched. This CDR3 spans 14 amino acids. CDR3 sequence: CASSQDRGSTEAFF. CDR3 nucleotides: TGCGCCAGCAGCCAGGACAGGGGTAGCACTGAAGCTTTCTTT.

Regarding this clone: A read error may produce the germline difference seen at one junction end. The chain joins TRBV28 to TRBJ2-7; TRBD2 agrees at 9 bases. The CDR3 extends over 15 amino acids. Germline lookup yields CDR1 MDHEN and CDR2 SYDVKM. The CDR3: CASSLALAGKYEQYF. The CDR3 nucleotides are TGTGCCAGCAGTTTAGCCCTAGCGGGAAAATACGAACAGTACTTC.

This clone has a single count. The chain combines TRBV30 with TRBJ2-3; TRBD2 matches at 11 bases. Trimming removed 5 bases from V and 1 base from J; junction bases left unmatched: 8. This CDR3 has 16 amino acids. Germline CDR1 GTSNPN, CDR2 SVGIG (reference sequence). CDR3 DNA sequence: TGTGCCTGGGGCCTAGCGGGAGGACCAGGCACAGATACGCAGTATTTT. Protein sequence: CAWGLAGGPGTDTQYF.

This chain uses TRBV9 with TRBJ2-5, with 7 bases that match TRBD1. J lost 10 bases, V lost 3 bases, and 18 bases had no gene match. Germline assignment: CDR1 SGDLS and CDR2 YYNGEE. The CDR3 runs 16 residues. This CDR3 reads CASSDRQGQVDNVQYF. The CDR3 DNA sequence: TGTGCCAGCAGCGACCGACAGGGCCAGGTGGATAATGTCCAGTACTTC. The whole variable domain, remainder taken from reference TRBV9 and TRBJ2-5, is DSGVTQTPKHLITATGQRVTLRCSPRSGDLSVYWYQQSLDQGLQFLIQYYNGEERAKGNILERFSAQQFPDLHSELNLSSLELGDSALYFCASSDRQGQVDNVQYFGPGTRLLVL.

The rearrangement joins TRBV6-6 to TRBJ1-4, with 9 bases fitting TRBD1. Per the germline V gene, CDR1 is MNHNY and CDR2 is SVGAGI (reference sequence). The CDR3 loop spans 15 amino acids. The V and J ends lost 7 bases and 2 bases, in that order; junction bases with no gene match: 5. CDR3 DNA: TGTGCCAGCACCGGGACAGGGACGACTAATGAAAAACTGTTTTTT. Its translation: CASTGTGTTNEKLFF.

This sequence joins TRBV11-2 and TRBJ2-5; 15 bases fit TRBD2. There are 17 residues in the CDR3. The germline V gene encodes CDR1 SGHAT and CDR2 FQNNGV. V dropped 5 bases and J dropped 1; count of bases not matched to a gene: 5. The DNA of the CDR3 is TGTGCCAGCAGCCCGGGACTAGCGGGAGGCGGCCAAGAGACCCAGTACTTC. It yields the protein CASSPGLAGGGQETQYF.

V and J are TRBV20-1 and TRBJ2-3; D is unresolved. Germline CDR1 DFQATT, CDR2 SNEGSKA (reference sequence). The CDR3 is made up of 11 amino acids. The CDR3 loop is CAAAPTDTQYF. As DNA, the CDR3 is TGCGCTGCAGCGCCCACAGATACGCAGTATTTT.

The chain has TRBV27 and TRBJ1-6; 9 bases fit TRBD1. The length of the CDR3 is 14 residues. Trimming at V came to 6 bases and at J to 6 bases, leaving 3 bases not matched to a gene. In germline, CDR1 is MNHEY, CDR2 SMNVEV (reference sequence). The CDR3 DNA reads as TGTGCCAGCAGCCCGGACAGGGGTAATTCACCCCTCCACTTT. Translation: CASSPDRGNSPLHF.

The V call is TRBV19, the J call TRBJ2-7; maybe TRBD1 (6 bases). The CDR3 contains 13 residues. With 6 bases removed from V and 2 bases from J, the gap between germline ends came to 11 bases. The germline gives CDR1 LNHDA, CDR2 SQIVND (reference sequence). DNA of the CDR3: TGTGCCAGTAGCCAACAGGGCCCCTACGAGCAGTACTTC. It translates to CASSQQGPYEQYF.

The chain uses TRBV28 and TRBJ1-1, with 7 bases lining up with TRBD1. The CDR3 spans 15 residues. Germline values: CDR1 MDHEN, CDR2 SYDVKM. J lost 6 bases, V lost 2 bases, and 9 bases had no gene match. DNA for the CDR3: TGTGCCAGCAGTTTACCGCCGACAGGGAGCGCTGAAGCTTTCTTT. Translation: CASSLPPTGSAEAFF.

The chain carries TRBV6-4 and TRBJ2-1; tentatively, D is TRBD2 (5 bases). This CDR3 is built from 13 residues. The germline V and J ends were trimmed by 4 bases and 9 bases, with 13 bases remaining between them. In germline, CDR1 is MRHNA, CDR2 SNTAGT. The CDR3 sequence is CASSVGELGEQFF. The CDR3 DNA reads TGTGCCAGCAGTGTTGGGGAGTTGGGTGAGCAGTTCTTC.

The rearrangement joins TRBV10-3 to TRBJ2-7, with TRBD1 as a possible D gene (5 bases). Deletions cut 2 bases from V and 4 bases from J, with 9 bases between. Germline CDR1 is ENHRY and CDR2 is SYGVKD. The CDR3 contains 13 residues. The CDR3 protein is CAISEDSAYEQYF. Written as DNA, the CDR3 is TGTGCCATCAGTGAGGACAGCGCGTACGAGCAGTACTTC.

The rearrangement uses TRBV5-1 and TRBJ2-5; 7 bases are shared with TRBD2. With 3 bases clipped from V and 4 bases from J, the junction kept 18 bases outside the gene matches. Germline V gives CDR1 SGHRS, CDR2 YFSETQ. This CDR3 contains 18 residues. The CDR3 DNA sequence: TGCGCCAGCAGCTCGGGAGGTACCCGTAGTGCGGAGGGAGAGACCCAGTACTTC. This sequence encodes CASSSGGTRSAEGETQYF. The entire variable domain, with the rest obtained from reference TRBV5-1 and TRBJ2-5, is as follows: KAGVTQTPRYLIKTRGQQVTLSCSPISGHRSVSWYQQTPGQGLQFLFEYFSETQRNKGNFPGRFSGRQFSNSRSEMNVSTLELGDSALYLCASSSGGTRSAEGETQYFGPGTRLLVL.

This clone occurred a few times. V is TRBV19 and J is TRBJ1-1, with TRBD1 matching over 8 bases. V dropped 5 bases and J dropped 5; count of bases not matched to a gene: 10. The CDR3 consists of 15 residues. The germline V gene encodes CDR1 LNHDA and CDR2 SQIVND (reference sequence). CDR3 residues: CASSVQGARQTEAFF. The CDR3 DNA sequence: TGTGCCAGTAGTGTCCAGGGGGCGCGGCAGACTGAAGCTTTCTTT.

The table lists this clone with a few counts. The rearrangement joins TRBV9 to TRBJ2-2, with D possibly being TRBD2 (7 bases). Trimming removed 0 bases from V and 1 base from J, with 16 bases in between. The CDR3 extends over 18 amino acids. The germline V gene has CDR1 SGDLS and CDR2 YYNGEE. This CDR3 reads CASSVGENGGLNTGELFF. The CDR3 DNA follows: TGTGCCAGCAGCGTAGGGGAAAACGGGGGGCTGAACACCGGGGAGCTGTTTTTT.

As to this clone: In the same sample, other DNA sequences code for this CDR3. The rearrangement uses TRBV7-9 and TRBJ2-7; 9 nucleotides agree with TRBD1. The CDR3 runs 15 residues. With 1 base clipped from V and 1 base from J, the junction kept 2 bases outside the gene matches. Germline values: CDR1 SEHNR, CDR2 FQNEAQ (reference sequence). Here the CDR3 reads CASSLEGQGSYEQYF. CDR3 coding DNA: TGTGCCAGCAGCTTAGAGGGACAGGGATCCTACGAGCAGTACTTC. Using reference TRBV7-9 and TRBJ2-7 for the parts outside the CDR3, the full variable domain is DTGVSQNPRHKITKRGQNVTFRCDPISEHNRLYWYRQTLGQGPEFLTYFQNEAQLEKSRLLSDRFSAERPKGSFSTLEIQRTEQGDSAMYLCASSLEGQGSYEQYFGPGTRLTVT.

The CDR3 reads CASSPETTPSYEQYF. The CDR3 nucleotides read TGTGCCAGCAGCCCAGAGACTACCCCCTCCTACGAGCAGTACTTC. The chain is built from TRBV7-2 and TRBJ2-7; a weak D match, TRBD2 (5 bases). The CDR3 consists of 15 residues. In germline, CDR1 is SGHTA, CDR2 FQGNSA. The V and J ends lost 5 bases and 0 bases respectively, with 14 bases between them.

The chain joins TRBV4-1 to TRBJ1-4; TRBD1 might be the D (6 bases). This CDR3 is 14 amino acids long. V was shortened by 4 bases and J by 8 bases, with 14 bases between the two germline ends. Germline values: CDR1 MGHRA, CDR2 YSYEKL. CDR3 DNA sequence: TGCGCCAGCAGCCTGGGGGCTCAACGAGAAAAACTGTTTTTT. This encodes CASSLGAQREKLFF.

The J gene is TRBJ2-1, the V gene TRBV2, with D perhaps matching TRBD2 (6 bases). Germline-derived CDR1 and CDR2 are SNHLY and FYNNEI. Trimming removed 7 bases at V and 3 bases at J, with 10 bases between. The CDR3 contains 13 residues. The CDR3 bases are TGTGCCAGCATTTCAGCGGGCTACAATGAGCAGTTCTTC. Translating gives CASISAGYNEQFF.

The chain recombines TRBV11-2 with TRBJ2-5; 8 nucleotides line up with TRBD1. Judging by the DNA end, TRBJ2-7 fits better; the J call may be wrong. CDR3 length: 15 amino acids. Per germline, CDR1 SGHAT and CDR2 FQNNGV. CDR3 loop: CASSLVGQGWDEQYF. CDR3 nucleotide sequence: TGTGCCAGCAGCTTAGTCGGACAGGGATGGGACGAGCAGTACTTC.

This rearrangement joins TRBV6-1 to TRBJ1-1; the D gene is possibly TRBD1 (6 bases). Per germline, CDR1 MNHNS and CDR2 SASEGT. This CDR3 has 14 residues. The V end was cut by 6 bases, the J end by 5 bases, with 16 bases between. The CDR3 reads CASSPTGKRTEAFF. CDR3 sequence (DNA): TGTGCCAGCAGCCCTACAGGGAAGAGGACTGAAGCTTTCTTT.

V usage is TRBV7-2 and J usage is TRBJ2-7, with TRBD2 matching 8 bases. Germline CDR1 reads SGHTA; CDR2 reads FQGNSA. The ends lost 1 base at V and 3 bases at J; junction bases unmatched: 5. CDR3 length equals 15 residues. The CDR3 coding sequence is TGTGCCAGCAGCTTAGGGACTAGCCGTCTCTACGAGCAGTACTTC. Translation: CASSLGTSRLYEQYF.